This T cell receptor beta chain was recovered during a study of blood T cell repertoires in COVID-19. Overall study context: PBMCs, B-cell-depleted T cells, or T cells were the source of the cDNA or gDNA that made up the material.

Participants' reported clinical history set cohort assignment. Before being deemed recovered, Cohort 3 donors had two negative PCRs, clearance, or symptom resolution. Trimming cost V 4 bases and J 5 bases, with 14 bases left between them. This CDR3 is built from 14 residues. CDR1 and CDR2 (germline): SGHAT, FQNNGV. Study processing details: Counts of nucleated cells, estimated from reference gene primer amplification, were obtained. Only in-frame clones appear in the TCRdb table, and some are missing; sequencing was by immunoSEQ multiplex PCR. V, J and clone size derive from that table, while D and trimming were established from the DNA sequence. The profile covers some 300,000 clones, with roughly 87% appearing a single time and roughly 0.94% taken by the ten largest.

The sample was PBMCs or T cells enriched from blood (not recorded which). V gene TRBV11-2 combines with J gene TRBJ1-1; maybe TRBD1 (5 bases). This sequence originates from a woman aged 25 to 39 who had recovered from COVID-19. CDR3 amino acids: CASSSSPTDTEAFF. The CDR3 DNA reads as TGTGCCAGCAGCTCATCCCCGACAGATACTGAAGCTTTCTTT. The whole variable domain, filled in from reference TRBV11-2 and TRBJ1-1, reads EAGVAQSPRYKIIEKRQSVAFWCNPISGHATLYWYQQILGQGPKLLIQFQNNGVVDDSQLPKDRFSAERLKGVDSTLKIQPAKLEDSAVYLCASSSSPTDTEAFFGQGTRLTVV.